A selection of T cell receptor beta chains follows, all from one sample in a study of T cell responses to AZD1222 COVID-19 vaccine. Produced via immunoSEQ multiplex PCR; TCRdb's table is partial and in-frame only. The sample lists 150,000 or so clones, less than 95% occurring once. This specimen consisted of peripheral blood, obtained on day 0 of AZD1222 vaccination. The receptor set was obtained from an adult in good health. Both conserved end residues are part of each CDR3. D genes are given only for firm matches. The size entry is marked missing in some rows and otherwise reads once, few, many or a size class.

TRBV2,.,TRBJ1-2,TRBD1,CASSESGQDHGYTF,TGTGCCAGCAGTGAATCGGGACAGGACCATGGCTACACCTTC
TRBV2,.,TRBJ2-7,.,CASSEEWVEYF,TGTGCCAGCAGTGAAGAGTGGGTAGAGTACTTC
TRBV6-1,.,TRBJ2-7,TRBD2,CASSDFPGLAGWGSYEQYF,TGTGCCAGCAGTGATTTCCCGGGACTAGCGGGTTGGGGCTCCTACGAGCAGTACTTC
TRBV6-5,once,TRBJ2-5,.,CASSYYLGAQYF,TGTGCCAGCAGTTACTATTTGGGAGCCCAGTACTTC
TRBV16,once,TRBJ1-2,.,CASSQQLSTGRAYGYTF,TGTGCCAGCAGCCAACAACTTTCCACAGGGAGGGCGTATGGCTACACCTTC
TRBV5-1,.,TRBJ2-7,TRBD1,CASSSRDRGLAGSYEQYF,TGCGCCAGCAGCTCCCGGGACAGGGGGCTTGCAGGGTCCTACGAGCAGTACTTC
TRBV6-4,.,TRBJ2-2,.,CASSDSRDTGELFF,TGTGCCAGCAGTGACTCGAGGGACACCGGGGAGCTGTTTTTT
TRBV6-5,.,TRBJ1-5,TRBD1,CASGPGQVNQPQHF,TGTGCCAGCGGACCGGGACAGGTCAATCAGCCCCAGCATTTT
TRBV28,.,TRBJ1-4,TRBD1,CASSLLTGGLNEKLFF,TGTGCCAGCAGTTTACTGACAGGGGGCCTCAATGAAAAACTGTTTTTT
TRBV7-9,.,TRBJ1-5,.,CASSSTDTDSNQPQHF,TGTGCCAGCAGCTCCACCGACACCGATAGCAATCAGCCCCAGCATTTT
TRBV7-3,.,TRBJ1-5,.,CASSLSLDQPQHF,TGTGCCAGCAGCTTAAGTCTGGATCAGCCCCAGCATTTT
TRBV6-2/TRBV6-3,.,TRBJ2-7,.,CASSYGGSNYEQYF,TGTGCCAGCAGTTACGGGGGGAGTAACTACGAGCAGTACTTC
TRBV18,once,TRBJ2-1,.,CASSPQTTNYNEQFF,TGTGCCAGCTCACCACAGACGACAAATTACAATGAGCAGTTCTTC
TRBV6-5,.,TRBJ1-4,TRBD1,CASSPNRGANEKLFF,TGTGCCAGCAGTCCCAACAGGGGGGCTAATGAAAAACTGTTTTTT
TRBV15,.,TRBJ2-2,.,CATTAEISNTGELFF,TGTGCCACCACCGCCGAAATCTCGAACACCGGGGAGCTGTTTTTT
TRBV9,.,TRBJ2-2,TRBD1,CAREYRGPNMNTGELFF,TGTGCCAGGGAGTACAGGGGCCCTAACATGAACACCGGGGAGCTGTTTTTT
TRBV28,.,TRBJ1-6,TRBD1,CASSPYPGQGTNSPLHF,TGTGCCAGCAGCCCTTACCCCGGACAGGGGACGAATTCACCCCTCCACTTT
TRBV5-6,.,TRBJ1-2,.,CASSKRAGDYGYTF,TGTGCCAGCAGCAAGCGGGCGGGAGACTATGGCTACACCTTC
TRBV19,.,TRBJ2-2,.,CASSRKPNTGELFF,TGTGCCAGTAGTAGGAAACCGAACACCGGGGAGCTGTTTTTT
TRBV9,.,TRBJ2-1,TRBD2,CASSFLAGGNEQFF,TGTGCCAGCAGCTTTCTTGCGGGAGGGAATGAGCAGTTCTTC
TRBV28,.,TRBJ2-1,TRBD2,CASSSPLAGVSNEQFF,TGTGCCAGCAGTTCCCCCCTAGCGGGAGTGAGTAATGAGCAGTTCTTC
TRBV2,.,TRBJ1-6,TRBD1,CASSLQGVGNSPLHF,TGTGCCAGCAGCCTCCAGGGGGTCGGGAATTCACCCCTCCACTTT
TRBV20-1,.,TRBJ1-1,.,CSATSGHEAFF,TGCAGTGCCACCTCGGGGCATGAAGCTTTCTTT
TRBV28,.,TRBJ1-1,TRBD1,CASSPGGQGKNTEAFF,TGTGCCAGCAGCCCAGGGGGGCAGGGCAAGAACACTGAAGCTTTCTTT
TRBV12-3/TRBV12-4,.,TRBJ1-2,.,CASSLSAYGYTF,TGTGCCAGCAGTTTATCGGCTTATGGCTACACCTTC
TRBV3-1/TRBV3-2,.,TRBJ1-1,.,CASSQVRGAQGAFF,TGTGCCAGCAGCCAAGTACGGGGGGCCCAGGGAGCTTTCTTT
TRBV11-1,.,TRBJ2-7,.,CASSLLGGTATYEQYF,TGTGCCAGCAGCTTATTGGGTGGGACGGCGACCTACGAGCAGTACTTC
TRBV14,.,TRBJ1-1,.,CASSTGPNTEAFF,TGTGCCAGCAGCACGGGCCCGAACACTGAAGCTTTCTTT
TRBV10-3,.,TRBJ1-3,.,CAISEFSDSGNTIYF,TGTGCCATCAGTGAGTTTTCAGACTCTGGAAACACCATATATTTT
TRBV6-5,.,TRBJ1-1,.,CASNWVEDTEAFF,TGTGCCAGCAATTGGGTTGAGGACACTGAAGCTTTCTTT
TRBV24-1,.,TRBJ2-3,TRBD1,CATSSTGETDTQYF,TGTGCCACCAGTTCGACAGGGGAGACAGATACGCAGTATTTT
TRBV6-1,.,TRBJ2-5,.,CASSEETLGQRPAGTQYF,TGTGCCAGCAGTGAAGAAACCCTCGGGCAAAGGCCGGCCGGGACCCAGTACTTC
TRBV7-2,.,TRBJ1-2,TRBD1,CASSLEGGLGYTF,TGTGCCAGCAGCTTAGAAGGGGGCCTTGGCTACACCTTC
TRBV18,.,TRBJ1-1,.,CASSPMEAEAFF,TGTGCCAGCTCACCAATGGAAGCTGAAGCTTTCTTT
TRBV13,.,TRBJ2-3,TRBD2,CASRRLAGATDTQYF,TGTGCCAGCCGGAGACTAGCGGGGGCGACAGATACGCAGTATTTT
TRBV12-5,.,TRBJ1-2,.,CASGSLGSRGYGYTF,TGTGCTAGTGGCTCCCTGGGGAGCCGTGGCTATGGCTACACCTTC
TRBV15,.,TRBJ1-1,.,CATSSGEGTEAFF,TGTGCCACCAGCAGTGGGGAAGGCACTGAAGCTTTCTTT
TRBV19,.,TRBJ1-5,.,CASSIAPGQKEWGYSNQPQHF,TGTGCCAGTAGTATAGCCCCGGGACAAAAGGAATGGGGTTATAGCAATCAGCCCCAGCATTTT
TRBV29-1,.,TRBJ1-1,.,CSVIQGNTEAFF,TGCAGCGTTATACAGGGGAACACTGAAGCTTTCTTT
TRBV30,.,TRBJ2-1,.,CAWSGDLNEQFF,TGTGCCTGGTCGGGGGACCTCAATGAGCAGTTCTTC
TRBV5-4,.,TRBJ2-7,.,CASSSGDEQYF,TGTGCCAGCAGCTCCGGGGACGAGCAGTACTTC
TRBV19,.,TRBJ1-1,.,CASSIFGLGPLNTEAFF,TGTGCCAGTAGTATATTCGGGCTAGGACCGTTGAACACTGAAGCTTTCTTT
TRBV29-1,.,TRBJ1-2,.,CSVDGGTYGYTF,TGCAGCGTTGACGGAGGGACCTATGGCTACACCTTC
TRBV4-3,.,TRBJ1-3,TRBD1,CASSPSRGPGNTIYF,TGCGCCAGCAGCCCCTCGAGGGGGCCTGGAAACACCATATATTTT
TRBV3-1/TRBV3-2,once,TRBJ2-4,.,CASSQDQGLKNIQYF,TGTGCCAGCAGCCAAGATCAAGGACTAAAAAACATTCAGTACTTC
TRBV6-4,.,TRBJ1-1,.,CASSDSAENTEAFF,TGTGCCAGCAGTGACTCCGCAGAGAACACTGAAGCTTTCTTT
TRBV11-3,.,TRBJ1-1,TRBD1,CASSLGGQGSRDAEAFF,TGTGCCAGCAGCTTAGGGGGACAGGGGTCCCGGGACGCTGAAGCTTTCTTT
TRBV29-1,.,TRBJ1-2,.,CSVRYNYGYTF,TGCAGCGTCCGGTATAACTATGGCTACACCTTC
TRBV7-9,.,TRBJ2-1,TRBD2,CASSPGSGRDYNEQFF,TGTGCCAGCAGCCCCGGTAGCGGGAGGGATTACAATGAGCAGTTCTTC
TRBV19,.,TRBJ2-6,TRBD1,CASSRRDREAGANVLTF,TGTGCCAGTAGTCGCCGGGACAGGGAAGCCGGGGCCAACGTCCTGACTTTC
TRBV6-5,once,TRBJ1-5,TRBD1,CASTTQGARYQPQHF,TGTGCCAGCACTACACAGGGGGCGCGATATCAGCCCCAGCATTTT
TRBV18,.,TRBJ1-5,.,CASSPLDSNQPQHF,TGTGCCAGCTCACCCCTCGATAGCAATCAGCCCCAGCATTTT
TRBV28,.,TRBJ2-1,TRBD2,CASSLTPGLAGSYEQFF,TGTGCCAGCAGTTTAACGCCAGGGCTAGCGGGGAGCTATGAGCAGTTCTTC
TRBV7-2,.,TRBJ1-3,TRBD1,CASSLGMLRGLNTIYF,TGTGCCAGCAGCTTAGGCATGCTGAGGGGGCTAAACACCATATATTTT
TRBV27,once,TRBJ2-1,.,CASSPTTRATYNEQFF,TGTGCCAGCAGTCCGACTACCCGGGCCACCTACAATGAGCAGTTCTTC